This T cell receptor (beta chain) stems from a study of blood T cell repertoires in COVID-19. Data came from immunoSEQ multiplex PCR; TCRdb stores just in-frame clones and leaves some out. The table records roughly 130,000 clones, 90% of them present only once. The receptor's source is a man between 50 and 59 years old with active COVID-19. Sequences were obtained from peripheral blood.

CDR3 amino acids: CSGSSGSGPGYGYTF. DNA of the CDR3: TGCAGCGGCTCATCCGGGAGCGGGCCTGGCTATGGCTACACCTTC. V and J are TRBV29-1 and TRBJ1-2; D is unresolved. Germline lookup yields CDR1 SQVTM and CDR2 ANQGSEA. The CDR3 length is 15 residues. V gave up 7 bases and J gave up 4 bases, with 22 bases separating them.